This T cell receptor beta chain was profiled in a study of T cell responses to AZD1222 COVID-19 vaccine. This clone has just one count. Germline CDR1 is KGHSH and CDR2 is LQKENI. V trimming: 2 bases; J trimming: 2 bases; junction bases outside the gene matches: 2. The CDR3 is 16 amino acids. The method was immunoSEQ multiplex PCR; TCRdb's version includes in-frame clones alone and lacks a portion of them. The table records 130,000 or so clones, roughly nine tenths of them present only once. The receptor's source is an adult in good health. V is TRBV18 and J is TRBJ2-7; 14 positions match TRBD2. The sequenced sample was peripheral blood, obtained on day 0 of AZD1222 vaccination. As DNA, the CDR3 is TGTGCCAGCTCACCAGGGGGACTAGCGGGGGCCTACGAGCAGTACTTC. Its protein product is CASSPGGLAGAYEQYF.